This TCR beta chain comes out of a study of blood T cell repertoires in COVID-19. At the level of the study: The origin of the acute and convalescent COVID-19 samples was the United States, Italy and Spain. PBMCs, B-cell-depleted T cells, or T cells provided the cDNA or gDNA that made up the material.

In the case of this clone: Germline and junction disagree at one end, which may indicate a read error.

The germline CDR1 and CDR2 sequences are MDHEN and SYDVKM. The CDR3 runs 13 residues. Generated by immunoSEQ multiplex PCR, the TCRdb table keeps only in-frame clones and is missing some. The sample lists 100,000 or so clones; more than 70% were seen once. V gene TRBV28 combines with J gene TRBJ1-6; a weak D match, TRBD1 (5 bases). This TCR was sampled from a woman aged 25 to 39 with acute or convalescent COVID-19. The sequenced sample consisted of peripheral blood. Here the CDR3 reads CASSLLGTSALHF. In nucleotides, the CDR3 is TGTGCCAGCAGTTTATTGGGGACTTCAGCCCTCCACTTT.